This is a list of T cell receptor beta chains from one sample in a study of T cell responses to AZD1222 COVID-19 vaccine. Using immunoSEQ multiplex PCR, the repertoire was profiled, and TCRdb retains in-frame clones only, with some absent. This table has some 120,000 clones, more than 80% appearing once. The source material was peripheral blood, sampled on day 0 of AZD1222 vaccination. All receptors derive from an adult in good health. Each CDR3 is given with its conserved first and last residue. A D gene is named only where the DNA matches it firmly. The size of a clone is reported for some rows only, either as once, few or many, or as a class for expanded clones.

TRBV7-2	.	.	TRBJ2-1	TGTGCCAGCAGCTTTGGAAGACTGACCTACAATGAGCAGTTCTTC	CASSFGRLTYNEQFF
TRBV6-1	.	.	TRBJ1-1	TGTGCCAGCAGTGAGTACGGGGGGCCGAACACTGAAGCTTTCTTT	CASSEYGGPNTEAFF
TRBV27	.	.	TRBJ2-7	TGTGCCAGCAGTTTAACCGGGACCTTCGCGGGGGAGCAGTACTTC	CASSLTGTFAGEQYF
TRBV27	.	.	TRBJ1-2	TGTGCCAGCAGCCCAGAGCCTAACTATGGCTACACCTTC	CASSPEPNYGYTF
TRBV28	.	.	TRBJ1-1	TGTGCCGGGCGGAGGGAGATGAACACTGAAGCTTTCTTT	CAGRREMNTEAFF
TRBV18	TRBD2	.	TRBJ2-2	TGTGCCAGCTCGTCGAGCGGGGGTATTGACGGGGAGCTGTTTTTT	CASSSSGGIDGELFF
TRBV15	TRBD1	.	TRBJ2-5	TGTGCCACCAGCAGAGAGGTGTTAGGGGGCTCCCAAGAGACCCAGTACTTC	CATSREVLGGSQETQYF
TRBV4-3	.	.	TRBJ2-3	TGCGCCAGCAGCCAATCGGCCATTGCTCCGGGAACAACAGATACGCAGTATTTT	CASSQSAIAPGTTDTQYF
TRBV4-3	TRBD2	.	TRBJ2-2	TGCGCCAGCAGCCAAGAGGGCGGAGTCCGGGGGGCCGGGGAGCTGTTTTTT	CASSQEGGVRGAGELFF
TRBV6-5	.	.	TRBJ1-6	TGTGCCAGCAAAAAGACGGCCTTGGGTTCACCCCTCCACTTT	CASKKTALGSPLHF
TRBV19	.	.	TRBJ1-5	TGTGCCAGTAGTAGGGGATATAGCAATCAGCCCCAGCATTTT	CASSRGYSNQPQHF
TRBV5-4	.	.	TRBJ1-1	TGTGCCAGCAGCCGACCGGGAGGGACGAGCGCTGAAGCTTTCTTT	CASSRPGGTSAEAFF
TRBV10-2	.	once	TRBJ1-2	TGCGCCAGCCGAGCCGGCAATGGCTACACCTTC	CASRAGNGYTF
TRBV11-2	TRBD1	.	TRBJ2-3	TGTGCCAGCAGTCAAGGGCCGGGACAGGGCGGGGAGTTT	CASSQGPGQGGEF
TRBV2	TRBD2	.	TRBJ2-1	TGTGCCAGCAGGCGTAGCGGGAGTATATATGAGCAGTTCTTC	CASRRSGSIYEQFF
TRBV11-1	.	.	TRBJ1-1	TGTGCCAGCAGCACCCACCTAAACACTGAAGCTTTCTTT	CASSTHLNTEAFF
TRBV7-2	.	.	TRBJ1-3	TGTGCCAGCAGCTTGGACTGGAGCTCTGGAAACACCATATATTTT	CASSLDWSSGNTIYF
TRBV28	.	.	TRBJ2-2	TGTGCCAGCAGTTTACCAGGAGTAGACGGGGAGCTGTTTTTT	CASSLPGVDGELFF
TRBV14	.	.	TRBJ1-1	TGTGCCAGCAGCCTCCTCGGACGGTTGAACACTGAAGCTTTCTTT	CASSLLGRLNTEAFF
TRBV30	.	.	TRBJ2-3	TGTGCCTGGAGTCCAACGGGGGATACGCAGTATTTT	CAWSPTGDTQYF
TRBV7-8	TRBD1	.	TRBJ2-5	TGTGCCAGCAGTTTCCAAGGGGGCGAGACCCAGTACTTC	CASSFQGGETQYF
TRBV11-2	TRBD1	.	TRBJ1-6	TGTGCCAGCAGCCCAAGACAGGGTGATTCACCCCTCCACTTT	CASSPRQGDSPLHF
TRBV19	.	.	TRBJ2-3	TGTGCCAGTATAGGGGGGTCTAGTAACACAGATACGCAGTATTTT	CASIGGSSNTDTQYF
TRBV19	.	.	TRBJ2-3	TGTGCCAGTAGTATGTACGTACCCCCAGATACGCAGTATTTT	CASSMYVPPDTQYF
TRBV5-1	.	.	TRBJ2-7	TGCGCCAGCAGCGTGGATCCGGGACTTATCCCCTACGAGCAGTACTTC	CASSVDPGLIPYEQYF
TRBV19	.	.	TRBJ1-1	TGTGCCAGTACCCAAGATGGTGGCAGCATGAACACTGAAGCTTTCTTT	CASTQDGGSMNTEAFF
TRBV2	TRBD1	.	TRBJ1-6	TGTGCCAGTATTCGACAGGGAGGTTCCTATAATTCACCCCTCCACTTT	CASIRQGGSYNSPLHF
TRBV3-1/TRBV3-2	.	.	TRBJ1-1	TGTGCCAGCAGCCAAGAGTGGCAGGGGAGGACTGAAGCTTTCTTT	CASSQEWQGRTEAFF
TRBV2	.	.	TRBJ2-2	TGTGCCAGCAGCGATAGAGCGGGTTTCCTGAACACCGGGGAGCTGTTTTTT	CASSDRAGFLNTGELFF
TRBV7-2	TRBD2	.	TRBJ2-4	TGTGCCAGCAGCTCACGGACTAGCGGGAGGGCCGTGTCCAAAAACATTCAGTACTTC	CASSSRTSGRAVSKNIQYF
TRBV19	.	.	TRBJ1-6	TGTGCCAGTAGCAGGGGCGGCTCCTATAATTCACCCCTCCACTTT	CASSRGGSYNSPLHF
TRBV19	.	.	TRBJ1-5	TGTGCCAGTAGTATAGATCGCCAGGATAATCAGCCCCAGCATTTT	CASSIDRQDNQPQHF
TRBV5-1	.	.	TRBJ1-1	TGCGCCAGCAGCCTCGAAGGGAACACTGAAGCTTTCTTT	CASSLEGNTEAFF
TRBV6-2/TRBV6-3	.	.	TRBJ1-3	TGTGCCAGCAGTTGGGTTCCCGGCGGAAACACCATATATTTT	CASSWVPGGNTIYF
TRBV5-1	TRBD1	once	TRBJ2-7	TGCGCCAGCAGCGGGGGACAGGGGGTCCACGAGCAGTACTTC	CASSGGQGVHEQYF
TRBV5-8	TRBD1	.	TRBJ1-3	TGTGCCAGCCCCTGGATGGGACAGCACCTCTTATCTGGAAACACCATATATTTT	CASPWMGQHLLSGNTIYF
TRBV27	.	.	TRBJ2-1	TGTGCCAGCAGTTTAAACTACAATGAGCAGTTCTTC	CASSLNYNEQFF
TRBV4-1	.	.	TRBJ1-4	TGCGCCAGCAGCCAAGGAGCGGGTGACACCCATGAAAAACTGTTTTTT	CASSQGAGDTHEKLFF
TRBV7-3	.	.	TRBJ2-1	TGTGCCAGCAGCCCGACTGGTTACAATGAGCAGTTCTTC	CASSPTGYNEQFF
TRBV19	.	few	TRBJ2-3	TGTGCCAGCACACAGGGTTACACAGATACGCAGTATTTT	CASTQGYTDTQYF
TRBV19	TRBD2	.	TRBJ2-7	TGTGCCAGTAGTTTATCCGGGACTAGCGGCTCCTACGAGCAGTACTTC	CASSLSGTSGSYEQYF
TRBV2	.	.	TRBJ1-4	TGTGCCAGCGCACCGGGACCGTATGAAAAACTGTTTTTT	CASAPGPYEKLFF
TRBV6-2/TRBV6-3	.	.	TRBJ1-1	TGTGCCAGCAGTTACCAGGGACGGAACACTGAAGCTTTCTTT	CASSYQGRNTEAFF
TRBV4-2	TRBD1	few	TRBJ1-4	TGTGCCAGCAGCCAAGATTGGGAGACAGGGTATAATTCTGAAAAACTGTTTTTT	CASSQDWETGYNSEKLFF
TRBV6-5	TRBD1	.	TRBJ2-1	TGTGCCAGCACCACGGTGTGGGACAGGTGGGATGAGCAGTTCTTC	CASTTVWDRWDEQFF
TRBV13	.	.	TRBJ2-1	TGTGCCAGCAGCTACTTATGGACGGACGATCGCTACAATGAGCAGTTCTTC	CASSYLWTDDRYNEQFF
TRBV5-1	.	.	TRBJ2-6	TGCGCCAGCAGGCTAGTGGTCTCTGGGGCCAACGTCCTGACTTTC	CASRLVVSGANVLTF
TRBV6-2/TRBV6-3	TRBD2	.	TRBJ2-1	TGTGCCAGCAGTTCTAGCGGACGTTACAATGAGCAGTTCTTC	CASSSSGRYNEQFF
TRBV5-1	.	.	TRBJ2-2	TGCGCCAGCAGCCCCGATCTTGGGGGGGGCCGGAGGGAGCTGTTTTTT	CASSPDLGGGRRELFF
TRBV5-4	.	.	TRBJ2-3	TGTGCCAGCAGCATTTCGGGGGGCACAGATACGCAGTATTTT	CASSISGGTDTQYF
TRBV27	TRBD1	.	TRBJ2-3	TGTGCCAGCAGTTTATATCGCCAGGGGGCAACAGATACGCAGTATTTT	CASSLYRQGATDTQYF
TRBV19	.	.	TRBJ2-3	TGTGCCAGTAGGTCTCGACACCAATGGGATACGCAGTATTTT	CASRSRHQWDTQYF
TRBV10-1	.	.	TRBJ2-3	TGCGCCAGCAGTGAGCACTCCGGGGGCGAAGATACGCAGTATTTT	CASSEHSGGEDTQYF
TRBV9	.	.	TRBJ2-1	TGTGCCAGCAGCGTAGCCTCTACCATACCTCCGTACAATGAGCAGTTCTTC	CASSVASTIPPYNEQFF
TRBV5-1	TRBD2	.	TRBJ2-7	TGCGCCAGCAGCTACATAGCGGGGCAACACTACGAGCAGTACTTC	CASSYIAGQHYEQYF
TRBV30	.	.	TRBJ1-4	TGTGCCTGGAGTGTTAACAGGGTTAATGAAAAACTGTTTTTT	CAWSVNRVNEKLFF
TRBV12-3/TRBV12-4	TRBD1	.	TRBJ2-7	TGTGCCAGCAGCTCCCAGGGGGTCTCTGGGCAGTACTTC	CASSSQGVSGQYF